The next 22 T cell receptor beta chains were all read from a single sample in a study of T cell responses to AZD1222 COVID-19 vaccine. Only in-frame clones appear in the TCRdb table, and some are missing; sequencing was by immunoSEQ multiplex PCR. This table holds roughly 180,000 clones, approximately 94% found once. Source: peripheral blood, taken on day 0 of AZD1222 vaccination. These receptors were collected from an adult in good health.

J is TRBJ2-7 and V is TRBV7-2; tentatively, D is TRBD1 (5 bases). Looked up from germline, CDR1 is SGHTA and CDR2 is FQGNSA. The V end lost 1 base, the J end lost 3 bases, and 13 bases lay between the germline ends. There are 15 residues in the CDR3. The CDR3, as DNA: TGTGCCAGCAGCTTAGACAGGAATAGTATCTACGAGCAGTACTTC. This sequence encodes CASSLDRNSIYEQYF.

J is TRBJ2-7 and V is TRBV3-1 (or the pseudogene TRBV3-2); D is undetermined. CDR1 is LGHDT and CDR2 is YNNKEL in the germline V gene (reference sequence). V dropped 1 base and J dropped 6 bases, with 4 bases sitting between them. There are 11 residues in the CDR3. For the CDR3, the DNA is TGTGCCAGCAGCCAAGGTTCCGAGCAGTACTTC. Its protein is CASSQGSEQYF.

This CDR3 is CASSGRRDVGTDTQYF. The CDR3 DNA sequence: TGTGCCAGTAGTGGACGCCGGGACGTAGGCACAGATACGCAGTATTTT. The chain combines TRBV19 with TRBJ2-3; D possibly uses TRBD1 or TRBD2 (5 bases each). The V gene's germline CDR1 is LNHDA and CDR2 SQIVND (reference sequence). The V end was cut by 5 bases, the J end by 1 base, with 16 bases between. The CDR3 covers 16 residues.

The chain recombines TRBV29-1 with TRBJ2-7, with D perhaps being TRBD1 or TRBD2 (5 bases each). Germline loops: CDR1 SQVTM, CDR2 ANQGSEA. V was shortened by 4 bases and J by 4 bases, with 11 bases between the two germline ends. This CDR3 region has 12 residues. The CDR3 loop is CSVGLGRYEQYF. The CDR3 region has the DNA TGCAGCGTTGGGTTGGGACGGTACGAGCAGTACTTC.

The CDR3 DNA reads as TGTGCCTGGAGTGTCGGACAGGGGGCAGGAAACACCATATATTTT. As protein: CAWSVGQGAGNTIYF. The chain joins TRBV30 to TRBJ1-3; 11 positions match TRBD1. The V and J ends lost 0 bases and 4 bases, in that order; junction bases with no gene match: 2. The germline CDR1 and CDR2 sequences are GTSNPN and SVGIG (reference sequence). The CDR3 consists of 15 residues.

This chain connects TRBV5-5 to TRBJ2-7; 9 positions agree with TRBD1. Germline V lookup: CDR1 SGHKS, CDR2 YYEKEE (reference sequence). Trimming cost V 6 bases and J 3 bases; bases outside gene matches: 7. This CDR3 contains 14 residues. The CDR3 is CASNTGTGLYEQYF. DNA of the CDR3: TGTGCCAGCAACACGGGGACAGGGCTCTACGAGCAGTACTTC.

This clone was seen just once. CDR3 bases: TGTGCCAGCAGTCCGCCATATAACACTGAAGCTTTCTTT. This encodes CASSPPYNTEAFF. The rearrangement uses TRBV25-1 and TRBJ1-1; D is ambiguous. The CDR3 runs 13 residues. CDR1 and CDR2 from the germline V gene are MGHDK and SYGVNS. Trimming took 5 bases from V and 2 from J, leaving 9 bases between them. The full variable domain, in which reference TRBV25-1 and TRBJ1-1 provide the parts outside the CDR3, is EADIYQTPRYLVIGTGKKITLECSQTMGHDKMYWYQQDPGMELHLIHYSYGVNSTEKGDLSSESTVSRIRTEHFPLTLESARPSHTSQYLCASSPPYNTEAFFGQGTRLTVV.

This clone was seen only once. In DNA, the CDR3 is TGTGCCAGCAGCTTCTTCAGTAGCGGGAGCTACGAGCAGTACTTC. Protein product: CASSFFSSGSYEQYF. The genes are TRBV5-4 and TRBJ2-7; the match to TRBD2 covers 9 bases. V shed 2 bases and J 3 bases; nucleotides not matched to a gene: 6. The germline gives CDR1 SGHNT, CDR2 YYREEE (reference sequence). CDR3 length: 15 residues. The full variable domain, completed using reference TRBV5-4 and TRBJ2-7, is ETGVTQSPTHLIKTRGQQVTLRCSSQSGHNTVSWYQQALGQGPQFIFQYYREEENGRGNFPPRFSGLQFPNYSSELNVNALELDDSALYLCASSFFSSGSYEQYFGPGTRLTVT.

This clone has only a few counts. CDR3 amino acids: CASTTGGQAFYEQYF. The CDR3 DNA is TGTGCCAGCACCACGGGGGGACAAGCCTTCTACGAGCAGTACTTC. The chain recombines TRBV28 with TRBJ2-7, with D possibly matching TRBD2 (7 bases). The CDR3 is made up of 15 amino acids. Germline V CDR1 and CDR2: MDHEN, SYDVKM. V was cut by 7 bases and J by 3 bases, with 19 bases left in between.

The chain links TRBV7-2 to TRBJ2-3, with 15 bases matching TRBD2. V lost 5 bases and J lost 2; bases outside the gene matches: 8. From germline, CDR1 is SGHTA and CDR2 FQGNSA. This CDR3 has 18 amino acids. The CDR3 nucleotides are TGTGCCAGCAGCCCGCGGACTAGCGGGAGGGCCATCACAGATACGCAGTATTTT. Protein product: CASSPRTSGRAITDTQYF.

The rearrangement links TRBV7-8 to TRBJ1-6, with TRBD1 identical over 7 bases. With V trimmed by 5 bases and J by 7 bases, 8 bases remained unmatched. Germline V CDR1 and CDR2: SGHVS, FQNEAQ. CDR3 length: 15 residues. The CDR3 here is CASSPPGTANSPLHF. DNA of the CDR3: TGTGCCAGCAGCCCTCCCGGGACAGCAAATTCACCCCTCCACTTT.

CDR3 bases: TGTGCCAGCAGCCAAGATTGGAGGGCCTACGAGCAGTACTTC. The encoded protein is CASSQDWRAYEQYF. The genes are TRBV14 and TRBJ2-7; TRBD2 is a possible D gene (6 bases). Germline V gene data show CDR1 as SGHDN and CDR2 as FVKESK. The CDR3 length is 14 residues. Trimming took off 0 bases at V and 2 bases at J, with 8 bases between the two ends. Looking up the rest from reference TRBV14 and TRBJ2-7 gives the full variable domain: EAGVTQFPSHSVIEKGQTVTLRCDPISGHDNLYWYRRVMGKEIKFLLHFVKESKQDESGMPNNRFLAERTGGTYSTLKVQPAELEDSGVYFCASSQDWRAYEQYFGPGTRLTVT.

The chain links TRBV25-1 to TRBJ1-6; maybe TRBD1 (5 bases). Germline-derived CDR1 and CDR2 are MGHDK and SYGVNS. CDR3 length: 15 residues. With 3 bases removed from V and 11 bases from J, the gap between germline ends came to 17 bases. CDR3 sequence reads: CASSEGGGRSAPLHF. CDR3 coding DNA: TGTGCCAGCAGTGAGGGGGGGGGAAGGAGCGCACCCCTCCACTTT.

The chain recombines TRBV5-4 with TRBJ2-6; TRBD1 is a possible D gene (5 bases). V shed 8 bases and J shed 1 base, with 16 bases lying between them. CDR3 length: 16 amino acids. Germline lookup yields CDR1 SGHNT and CDR2 YYREEE (reference sequence). CDR3 nucleotide sequence: TGTGCCAGTAATGACTTCCGGACATCTGGGGCCAACGTCCTGACTTTC. This gives the protein CASNDFRTSGANVLTF.

The rearrangement links TRBV4-2 to TRBJ1-1; perhaps TRBD1 as D (5 bases). V dropped 4 bases and J dropped 1 base, with 13 bases sitting between them. The germline gives CDR1 LGHNA, CDR2 YNFKEQ. The CDR3 covers 15 residues. DNA of the CDR3: TGTGCCAGCAGCCGGGGACCACCAGGGAACACTGAAGCTTTCTTT. Residues: CASSRGPPGNTEAFF.

This chain connects TRBV6-2 or TRBV6-3 to TRBJ1-5; D is uncertain. V was shortened by 0 bases and J by 0 bases, with 12 bases between the two germline ends. CDR1 is MNHEY, CDR2 SVGEGT, per germline. The length of the CDR3 is 17 residues. CDR3 protein: CASSYSGGSNSNQPQHF. In DNA, the CDR3 is TGTGCCAGCAGTTACTCGGGCGGCTCCAATAGCAATCAGCCCCAGCATTTT.

The J gene is TRBJ1-1, the V gene TRBV6-5; weak D call: TRBD1 (5 bases). The CDR3 length is 12 residues. The V gene's germline CDR1 is MNHEY and CDR2 SVGAGI. The V gene lost 6 bases and the J gene lost 4 bases, with 9 bases spanning the gap. CDR3 nucleotide sequence: TGTGCCAGCAGGGCCGGGACCACTGAAGCTTTCTTT. As protein: CASRAGTTEAFF.

V usage is TRBV27 and J usage is TRBJ2-7; no firm D call. With 3 bases removed from V and 2 bases from J, the gap between germline ends came to 8 bases. This CDR3 has 13 amino acids. CDR1 and CDR2 (germline): MNHEY, SMNVEV (reference sequence). The CDR3 nucleotides read TGTGCCAGCAGTTTCGGAGTTGCCTACGAGCAGTACTTC. Its protein is CASSFGVAYEQYF.

The V and J genes are TRBV6-1 and TRBJ2-7; a weak D match, TRBD2 (6 bases). This CDR3 contains 14 residues. The V gene's germline CDR1 is MNHNS and CDR2 SASEGT. The V gene lost 2 bases and the J gene lost 1 base, with 9 bases spanning the gap. CDR3 loop: CASSEWSGSYEQYF. The CDR3 DNA sequence: TGTGCCAGCAGTGAATGGAGCGGGTCCTACGAGCAGTACTTC.

This clone was observed a single time. The V call is TRBV6-4, the J call TRBJ1-5; D remains unclear. In germline, CDR1 is MRHNA, CDR2 SNTAGT. Trimming shortened V by 4 bases and J by 4 bases, and 8 bases separated the two germline ends. The CDR3 runs to 13 residues. The CDR3 reads CASSVEENQPQHF. As DNA, the CDR3 is TGTGCCAGCAGTGTGGAAGAGAATCAGCCCCAGCATTTT.

CDR3 loop: CASFRRGTEAFF. The CDR3 coding sequence is TGTGCCAGCTTTCGACGGGGCACTGAAGCTTTCTTT. The chain carries TRBV27 and TRBJ1-1; D remains unclear. V was cut by 8 bases and J by 4 bases, with 11 bases left in between. The germline V gene encodes CDR1 MNHEY and CDR2 SMNVEV (reference sequence). The CDR3 length is 12 residues.

This chain uses TRBV7-6 with TRBJ2-3, with D perhaps TRBD2 (5 bases). The CDR3 runs 15 residues. In germline, CDR1 is SGHVS, CDR2 FNYEAQ. Trimming cost V 3 bases and J 5 bases, with 15 bases left between them. The CDR3: CASSFGPLAQDTQYF. The CDR3 bases are TGTGCCAGCAGCTTTGGCCCGCTAGCCCAAGATACGCAGTATTTT.